The T cell receptor (beta chain) described here comes from a study of shared clonotypes between healthy human individuals. Study conclusions and caveats: The donor pool, a small one, limited the genetic and exposure-history diversity represented. Sharing across four donors was highest in naive CD4 (around 5%) and lowest in memory CD8 (roughly 0.4%).

About this clone: Its antigen is currently unknown.

This CDR3 contains 15 residues. Trimming cost V 7 bases and J 5 bases, with 19 bases left between them. Germline lookup yields CDR1 MNHNS and CDR2 SASEGT. Repertoires were generated with immunoSEQ multiplex PCR, while TCRdb's copy carries only in-frame clones and drops some. Of some 1 million clones listed, approximately 68% are singletons. This chain joins TRBV6-1 and TRBJ2-3; D is perhaps TRBD1 (6 bases). This TCR derives from a man younger than 35 in good health. What was sequenced was memory CD4+ T cells sorted from blood. Subset specified: CD45RA-negative fraction. The CDR3 loop reads CASILGTGNLDTQYF. CDR3 DNA: TGTGCCAGCATCCTGGGAACAGGGAATTTAGATACGCAGTATTTT.